This TCR beta chain was sequenced during a study of glioma-infiltrating T cells after dendritic cell vaccination. Looking at the study overall: Treatment, given 2003 to 2012, was autologous tumor lysate-pulsed dendritic cell vaccination.

A remark on this clone: The junction departs from the called germline gene at one end, perhaps through a read error.

The V gene's germline CDR1 is ENHRY and CDR2 SYGVKD. The CDR3 consists of 14 residues. This table comes from immunoSEQ multiplex PCR, and its TCRdb copy is limited to in-frame clones, with some not included. Among 90,000 to 100,000 clones listed, 70% to 80% were seen once. This receptor was taken from a human donor with glioblastoma. The sequencing used blood, collected before dendritic cell vaccination. V usage is TRBV10-3 and J usage is TRBJ2-7, with D maybe TRBD2 (6 bases). The CDR3 bases are TGTGCCAGCAGTTACGGCGGGGCACTCTACGAGCAGTACTTC. Translation: CASSYGGALYEQYF.